Below, one T cell receptor beta chain is given with its context. The sample is drawn from a study of cytomegalovirus exposure and HLA in healthy donors. Trimming took 4 bases from V and 2 from J; bases not matched to a gene: 7. The germline V gene has CDR1 GTSNPN and CDR2 SVGIG (reference sequence). This CDR3 has 14 amino acids. PCR primers comprised 60 Vbeta and 13 Jbeta primers. The table came from immunoSEQ multiplex PCR; TCRdb's copy has only in-frame clones and leaves some out. The table shows some 200,000 clones, with about four fifths occurring only once. The chain has TRBV30 and TRBJ2-7; TRBD1 matches 8 bases. The source material was PBMCs. This receptor was taken from a woman between 45 and 60 years old in good health and CMV-seropositive. The CDR3, as DNA: TGTGCCTGGACCAGGGGGCGGAAGGCCTACGAGCAGTACTTC. Translated: CAWTRGRKAYEQYF.